In this sample, the clone carrying this TCR beta chain turned up a few times. Participants came from fewer than 25 US areas, aged roughly 18 to 90 years. This sample is drawn from a study of blood T cell repertoires in COVID-19. Study summary: The United States, Italy and Spain were the sources of the acute and convalescent COVID-19 samples.

Trimming cost V 4 bases and J 0 bases; bases outside gene matches: 6. Germline-derived CDR1 and CDR2 are SGHRS and YFSETQ. This CDR3 has 15 residues. As processed by the authors: How many nucleated cells were present was estimated from reference gene primer amplification. Assay: immunoSEQ multiplex PCR; the TCRdb copy retains only in-frame clones and omits some. Clone size and the V and J calls come from that table; the DNA yielded D and trimming. The data show around 300,000 clones, 85% to 90% seen once. The clonotype comes from a woman between 18 and 29 years old who had recovered from COVID-19. This chain connects TRBV5-1 to TRBJ1-1; TRBD1 matches 7 bases. Input material: PBMCs or T cells enriched from blood (not recorded which). CDR3 nucleotides: TGCGCCAGCAGCCCGTCACAGGGGTTGAACACTGAAGCTTTCTTT. It codes for CASSPSQGLNTEAFF.